This T cell receptor beta chain was profiled in a study of metastatic and nonmetastatic thyroid tumors. Using MiXCR, TCRdb reanalyzed the PCR reads. This sample has over 8,500 clones, with more than 25% found just once. Points on this clone: As yet, its antigen is unknown.

There were no patients who had received any treatment before thyroid surgery. Overall study results and limits: It was reported that TCR beta diversity was significantly higher in malignant thyroid tumors than benign nodules, in blood and tumor.

The receptor was derived from a female donor with papillary thyroid cancer or a benign thyroid nodule (not recorded which). Some clones in this sample may be carry-over from other donors' samples. What was sequenced was tumor tissue.

The CDR3 region is CASSLFASGSRYEQYF. DNA for the CDR3: TGTGCCAGCAGCTTATTCGCTAGCGGGAGTCGGTACGAGCAGTACTTC. The rearrangement links TRBV11-3 to TRBJ2-7; the match to TRBD2 covers 10 bases. CDR1 is SGHNT and CDR2 is YENEEA in the germline V gene. Trimming took 2 bases from V and 4 from J; bases not matched to a gene: 8. The CDR3 totals 16 residues.